This T cell receptor beta chain is drawn from a study of spatial heterogeneity in lung cancer. Germline CDR1 is KGHSH and CDR2 is LQKENI. V lost 3 bases and J 0 bases, leaving 15 bases between the germline ends. CDR3 length equals 17 residues. A unique molecular identifier was carried by every single TCR cDNA molecule. TCRdb re-analysed the 5' RACE reads in MiXCR, keeping a single row per CDR3 protein. The sample includes 15,000 to 20,000 distinct CDR3 sequences, 20% to 25% of them seen just once. Notes on the study in general: Expanded tumor TCRs that were ubiquitous appeared in blood more at resection than follow-up.

Judged by abundance, this clonotype is medium-sized. Its matching antigen is unknown. This sample's time point: sample taken at primary tumor resection. The authors sequenced whole RNA from tumor, nontumor lung or frozen PBMC without sorting. The donors comprised 60 to 85 untreated early-stage non-small cell lung cancer patients. The sequence was collected from a female donor with early-stage non-small cell lung cancer. The sequences come from PBMCs, collected at surgery. The V and J genes are TRBV18 and TRBJ1-5; no definite D call. CDR3 residues: CASSPQRRGNSNQPQHF. The DNA for the CDR3 is TGTGCCAGCTCACCCCAGAGGAGAGGGAATAGCAATCAGCCCCAGCATTTT.